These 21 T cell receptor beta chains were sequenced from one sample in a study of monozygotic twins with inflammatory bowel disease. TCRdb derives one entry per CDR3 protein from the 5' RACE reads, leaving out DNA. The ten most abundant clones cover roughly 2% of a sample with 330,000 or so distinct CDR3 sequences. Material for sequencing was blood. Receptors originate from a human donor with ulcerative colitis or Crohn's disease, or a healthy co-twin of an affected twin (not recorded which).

The chain's CDR3 is CASSLRGQGAAGELFF. The genes are TRBV7-3 and TRBJ2-2; the TCRdb D gene call, TRBD1, has no DNA to confirm it. The CDR3 covers 16 residues. Germline CDR1 and CDR2: SGHTA and FQGTGA.

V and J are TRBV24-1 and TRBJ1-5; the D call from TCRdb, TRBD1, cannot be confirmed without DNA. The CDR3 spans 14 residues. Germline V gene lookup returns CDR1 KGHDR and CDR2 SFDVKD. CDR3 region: CATGDREGNQPQHF.

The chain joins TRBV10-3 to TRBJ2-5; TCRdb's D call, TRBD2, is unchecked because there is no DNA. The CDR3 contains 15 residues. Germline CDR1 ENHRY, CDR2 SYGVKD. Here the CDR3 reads CAISDGTSGSETQYF.

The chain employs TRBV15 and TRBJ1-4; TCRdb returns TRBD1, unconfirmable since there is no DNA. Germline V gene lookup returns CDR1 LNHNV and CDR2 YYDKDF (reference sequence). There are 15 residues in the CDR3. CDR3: CATSQNRGLNEKLFF.

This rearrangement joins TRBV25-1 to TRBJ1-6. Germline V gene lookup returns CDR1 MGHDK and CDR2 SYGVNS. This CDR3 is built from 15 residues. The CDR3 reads CASSESIPAAARLHF. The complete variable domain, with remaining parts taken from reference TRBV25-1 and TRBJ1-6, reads EADIYQTPRYLVIGTGKKITLECSQTMGHDKMYWYQQDPGMELHLIHYSYGVNSTEKGDLSSESTVSRIRTEHFPLTLESARPSHTSQYLCASSESIPAAARLHFGNGTRLTVT.

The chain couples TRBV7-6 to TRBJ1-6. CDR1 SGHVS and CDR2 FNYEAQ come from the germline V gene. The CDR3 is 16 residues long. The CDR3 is CASSQGGGLGESPLHF.

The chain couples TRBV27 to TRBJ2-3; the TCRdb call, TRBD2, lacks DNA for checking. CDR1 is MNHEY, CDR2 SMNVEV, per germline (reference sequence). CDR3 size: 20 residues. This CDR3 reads CASSLLGGTSGSGGTDTQYF.

The CDR3: CASSLAVGQTEETQYF. The chain is built from TRBV7-2 and TRBJ2-5; TCRdb returns TRBD1, unconfirmable since there is no DNA. Germline values: CDR1 SGHTA, CDR2 FQGNSA. The CDR3 extends over 16 amino acids.

The chain's CDR3 is CASSIMGQGNEQFF. V and J are TRBV19 and TRBJ2-1; TCRdb gives TRBD1 as the D gene, but with no DNA this cannot be confirmed. The germline V gene encodes CDR1 LNHDA and CDR2 SQIVND (reference sequence). The CDR3 has 14 amino acids.

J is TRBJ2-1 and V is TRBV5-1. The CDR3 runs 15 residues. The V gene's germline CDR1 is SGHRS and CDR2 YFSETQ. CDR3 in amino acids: CASSLGLGPYNEQFF.

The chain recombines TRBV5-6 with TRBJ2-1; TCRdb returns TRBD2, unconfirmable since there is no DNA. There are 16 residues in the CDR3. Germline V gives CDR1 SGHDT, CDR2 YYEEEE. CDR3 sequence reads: CASSFGTGLAGGLELF.

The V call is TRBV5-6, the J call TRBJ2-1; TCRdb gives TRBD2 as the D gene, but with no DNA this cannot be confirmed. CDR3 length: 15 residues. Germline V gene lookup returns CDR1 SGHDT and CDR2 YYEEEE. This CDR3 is CASSFERGGSDEQFF.

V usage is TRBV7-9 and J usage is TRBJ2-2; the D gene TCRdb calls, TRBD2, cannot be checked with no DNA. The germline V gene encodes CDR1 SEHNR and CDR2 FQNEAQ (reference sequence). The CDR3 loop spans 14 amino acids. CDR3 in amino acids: CASREGPTAGELFF. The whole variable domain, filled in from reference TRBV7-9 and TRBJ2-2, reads DTGVSQNPRHKITKRGQNVTFRCDPISEHNRLYWYRQTLGQGPEFLTYFQNEAQLEKSRLLSDRFSAERPKGSFSTLEIQRTEQGDSAMYLCASREGPTAGELFFGEGSRLTVL.

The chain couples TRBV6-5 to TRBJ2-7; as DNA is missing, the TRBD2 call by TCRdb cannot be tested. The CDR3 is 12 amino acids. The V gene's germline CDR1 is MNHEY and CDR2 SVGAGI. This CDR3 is CASSLRGGGEYF.

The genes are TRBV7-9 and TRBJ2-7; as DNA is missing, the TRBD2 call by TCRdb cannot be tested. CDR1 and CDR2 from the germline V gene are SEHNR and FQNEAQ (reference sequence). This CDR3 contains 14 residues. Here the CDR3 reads CASSHPGLAGEQYF.

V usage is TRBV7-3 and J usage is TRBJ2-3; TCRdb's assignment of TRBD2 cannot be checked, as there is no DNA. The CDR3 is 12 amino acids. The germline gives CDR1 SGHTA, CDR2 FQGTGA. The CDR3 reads CASSLTVGAQYF.

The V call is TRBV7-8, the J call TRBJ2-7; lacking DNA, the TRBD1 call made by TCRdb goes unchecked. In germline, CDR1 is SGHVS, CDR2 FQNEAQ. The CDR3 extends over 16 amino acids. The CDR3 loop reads CASSLTSPGSAYEQYF. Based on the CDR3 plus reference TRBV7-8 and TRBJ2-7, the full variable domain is GAGVSQSPRYKVAKRGQDVALRCDPISGHVSLFWYQQALGQGPEFLTYFQNEAQLDKSGLPSDRFFAERPEGSVSTLKIQRTQQEDSAVYLCASSLTSPGSAYEQYFGPGTRLTVT.

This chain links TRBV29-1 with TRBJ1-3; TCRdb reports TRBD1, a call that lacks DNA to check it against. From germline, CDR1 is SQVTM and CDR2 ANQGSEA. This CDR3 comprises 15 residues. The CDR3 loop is CSVEGYPGQGNTIYF. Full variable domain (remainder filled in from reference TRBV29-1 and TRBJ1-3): SAVISQKPSRDICQRGTSLTIQCQVDSQVTMMFWYRQQPGQSLTLIATANQGSEATYESGFVIDKFPISRPNLTFSTLTVSNMSPEDSSIYLCSVEGYPGQGNTIYFGEGSWLTVV.

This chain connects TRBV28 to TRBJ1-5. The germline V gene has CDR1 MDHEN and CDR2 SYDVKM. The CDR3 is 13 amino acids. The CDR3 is CASSSYSNQPQHF.

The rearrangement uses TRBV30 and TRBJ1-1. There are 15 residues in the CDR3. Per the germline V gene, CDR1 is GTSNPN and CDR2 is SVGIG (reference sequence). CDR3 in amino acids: CAWRNHPGMSAEAFF.

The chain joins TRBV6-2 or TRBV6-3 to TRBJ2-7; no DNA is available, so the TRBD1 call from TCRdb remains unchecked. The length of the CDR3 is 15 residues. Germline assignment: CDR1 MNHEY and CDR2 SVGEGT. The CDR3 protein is CASSYGMGQVHEQYF.